The 4 T cell receptor beta chains reported below all come from one sample, sequenced in a study of beta chain features in type 1 diabetes. Findings and limits, study-wide: Type 1 diabetes patients had moderately but significantly shorter TCRB CDR3s in all four CD4+ subsets.

TCRB transcripts that were expressed got sequenced, as all of the isolated RNA had been reverse transcribed. Data came from immunoSEQ multiplex PCR; TCRdb stores just in-frame clones and leaves some out. The sample records some 110,000 clones, about a sixth being singletons. The antigens for these receptors are not known. The specimen was central memory CD4+ T cells from blood. These receptors all stem from a man younger than 45 with type 1 diabetes.

The chain carries TRBV7-2 and TRBJ2-1; tentative D call: TRBD1 (5 bases). V was clipped by 0 bases and J by 7 bases, with 7 bases between them. CDR1 is SGHTA, CDR2 FQGNSA, per germline. The CDR3 is made up of 13 amino acids. Here the CDR3 DNA reads TGTGCCAGCAGCTTAGCTAGGACAAATGAGCAGTTCTTC. Protein product: CASSLARTNEQFF.

This clone was seen a handful of times. The genes are TRBV29-1 and TRBJ1-4, with 7 bases fitting TRBD1. V dropped 4 bases and J dropped 0; count of bases not matched to a gene: 2. This CDR3 is 14 amino acids long. Looked up from germline, CDR1 is SQVTM and CDR2 is ANQGSEA. CDR3 protein: CSVGTGTTNEKLFF. CDR3 DNA sequence: TGCAGCGTTGGGACAGGCACAACTAATGAAAAACTGTTTTTT.

The rearrangement joins TRBV28 to TRBJ2-7; D possibly matches TRBD1 or TRBD2 (5 bases each). V was trimmed by 5 bases and J by 3 bases, leaving 17 bases between them. This CDR3 has 15 amino acids. Germline V lookup: CDR1 MDHEN, CDR2 SYDVKM. The CDR3 here is CASSEPGRIFYEQYF. In nucleotides, the CDR3 is TGTGCCAGCAGTGAGCCGGGACGGATTTTCTACGAGCAGTACTTC.

V gene TRBV4-3 combines with J gene TRBJ2-3; TRBD2 matches at 9 bases. CDR3 length: 18 residues. Germline lookup yields CDR1 LGHNA and CDR2 YSLEER. Losses at the gene ends were 0 bases for V and 2 bases for J; bases not matched to a gene: 9. CDR3 in amino acids: CASSQEGVGGGATDTQYF. The DNA for the CDR3 is TGCGCCAGCAGCCAAGAAGGGGTCGGCGGGGGGGCCACAGATACGCAGTATTTT.